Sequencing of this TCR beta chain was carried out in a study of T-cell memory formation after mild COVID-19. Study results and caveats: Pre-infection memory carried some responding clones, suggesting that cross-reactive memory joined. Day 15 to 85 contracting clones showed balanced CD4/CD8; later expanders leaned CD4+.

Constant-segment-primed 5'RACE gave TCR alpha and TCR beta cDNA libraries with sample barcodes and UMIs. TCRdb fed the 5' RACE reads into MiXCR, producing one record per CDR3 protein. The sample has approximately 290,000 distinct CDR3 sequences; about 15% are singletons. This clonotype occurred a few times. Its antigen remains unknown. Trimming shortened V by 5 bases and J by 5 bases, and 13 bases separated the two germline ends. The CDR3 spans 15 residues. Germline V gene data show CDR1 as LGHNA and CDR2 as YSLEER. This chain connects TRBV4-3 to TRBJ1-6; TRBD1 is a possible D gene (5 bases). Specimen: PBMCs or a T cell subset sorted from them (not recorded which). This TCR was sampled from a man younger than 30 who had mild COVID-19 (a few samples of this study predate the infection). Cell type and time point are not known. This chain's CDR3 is CASSGGAANNSPLHF. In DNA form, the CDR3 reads TGCGCCAGCAGCGGTGGGGCAGCCAATAATTCACCCCTCCACTTT.